A selection of T cell receptor beta chains follows, all from one sample in a study of cytomegalovirus exposure and HLA in healthy donors. Repertoires were generated with immunoSEQ multiplex PCR, while TCRdb's copy carries only in-frame clones and drops some. There are 120,000 or so clones in the sample; roughly 78% occur only once, and 3% to 4.5% lies in the top ten. What was sequenced was PBMCs. These receptors came from a man between 25 and 39 years old in good health and CMV-seronegative. Both conserved end residues are trimmed from each CDR3.

J | V | CDR3
TRBJ1-2 | TRBV10-3 | AIRGGWGANYGYT
TRBJ2-7 | TRBV7-9 | ASSLERASSYEQY
TRBJ2-7 | TRBV4-1 | ASSQDWASATYEQY
TRBJ1-5 | TRBV19 | ASSTTGGGQPQH
TRBJ1-5 | TRBV5-6 | ASSSGGNQPQH
TRBJ2-7 | TRBV7-9 | ASSSLDEQY
TRBJ2-3 | TRBV2 | ASSEAGPSGVHSTDTQY
TRBJ1-1 | TRBV4-2 | ASSQEISGAF
TRBJ1-3 | TRBV4-1 | ASSQGPQTGLSGNTIY
TRBJ2-5 | TRBV14 | ASSPTGLAGNQETQY
TRBJ2-7 | TRBV7-2 | ASSRDTGGSYEQY
TRBJ1-6 | TRBV6-5 | ASSYGRGGENSPLH
TRBJ2-5 | TRBV7-9 | ASSLTSGGASVETQY
TRBJ1-1 | TRBV9 | ASSPAVTEAF
TRBJ1-3 | TRBV19 | ATQGGRSSGNTIY
TRBJ2-7 | TRBV7-2 | ASSPSYEQY
TRBJ2-3 | TRBV5-4 | ASSKGLAGVTDTQY
TRBJ1-4 | TRBV5-6 | ARPGQGFFGEKLF
TRBJ2-1 | TRBV27 | ASSLNRVEVGEQF
TRBJ1-2 | TRBV4-3 | ASSQDSLGTGDLGYT
TRBJ2-1 | TRBV18 | ASSVAGTGNEQF
TRBJ1-4 | TRBV6-1 | ASSENPGEKLF
TRBJ2-7 | TRBV27 | ASRGTGQGAWEQY
TRBJ2-7 | TRBV28 | ASSLWQGLYEQY
TRBJ1-2 | TRBV6-5 | ASSNIYGYT
TRBJ1-5 | TRBV19 | ASSTIQGTQPQH
TRBJ2-5 | TRBV30 | AWSVGGNQETQY
TRBJ1-6 | TRBV6-5 | ASSYSGTGGSPLH
TRBJ2-7 | TRBV10-3 | AISGAGTGAYEQY
TRBJ2-7 | TRBV5-1 | ASSLPGQGTYEQY
TRBJ2-1 | TRBV10-3 | ATQRGGSNNEQF
TRBJ1-6 | TRBV5-4 | ASSSRQGWSYNSPLH
TRBJ2-1 | TRBV6-5 | ASSYNRGYNEQF
TRBJ2-2 | TRBV18 | ASSPLDIGNTGELF
TRBJ2-3 | TRBV7-3 | ASSLFSGGSTDTQY
TRBJ1-5 | TRBV7-9 | ASSPSTSGDQPQH
TRBJ1-2 | TRBV2 | ASLDRIYGYT
TRBJ2-6 | TRBV30 | ASRLLSGANVLT
TRBJ2-5 | TRBV5-1 | ASSLDQPGETQY
TRBJ1-2 | TRBV27 | ASSLGTGAGSGYT
TRBJ2-7 | TRBV15 | ATSRDSNEQY
TRBJ1-1 | TRBV10-3 | ASSYTNTEAF
TRBJ2-2 | TRBV9 | ASSVASGAGELF
TRBJ2-5 | TRBV5-1 | ASSLESGTEETQY
TRBJ2-1 | TRBV5-4 | ASSLGGTSGVNEQF